This T cell receptor (beta chain) originates from a study of T cells in women clearing cervical HPV infection. A word on this clone: The antigen remains unidentified. The CDR3 extends 3 residues past the end of the read, so its final part is completed from the germline J gene.

This CDR3 is 14 amino acids long. In germline, CDR1 is SNHLY, CDR2 FYNNEI. V gave up 10 bases and J gave up 4 bases, with 14 bases separating them. Only in-frame clones appear in the TCRdb table, and some are missing; sequencing was by immunoSEQ multiplex PCR. Recorded for this sample: around 35,000 clones. Regarding the study as a whole: Richness plus V gene abundances separated cases from controls with AUC about 0.8.

Sequenced material: blood buffy coat. This chain joins TRBV2 and TRBJ1-6; D is uncertain. The TCR sequence derives from a woman between 18 and 75 years old with a cervical HPV16 infection that either progressed to CIN3+ or cleared (not recorded which). The CDR3 loop is CATTRADYNSPLHF. The part of the CDR3 DNA that was read is TGTGCCACTACGAGGGCAGATTATAATTCACCC.